This TCR beta chain was documented in a study of tumor-infiltrating lymphocytes in primary liver carcinoma. Blood RNA was derived from unsorted whole blood, and germline DNA was extracted too. Concerning this clonotype itself: One end of the junction does not line up with germline, which may come from a read error.

Starting from 500 ng of total RNA, TCR beta cDNA was produced with a primer in the constant region. Three rounds of nested multiplex PCR with slightly modified ARM-PCR produced TCR beta libraries. TCRdb ran MiXCR on the multiplex PCR reads and lists one entry per CDR3 protein. The sample carries approximately 300,000 distinct CDR3 sequences, 65% recorded once. The origin of this receptor is a man aged 35 to 55 with primary liver carcinoma and hepatitis B virus infection. Sequencing was performed on peripheral blood.

Here the CDR3 DNA reads TGTGCCAGTATGTCCTCAGGGGGCACTGGAGTCGGGTCCTACAATGAGCGGTTCTTC. Amino acids: CASMSSGGTGVGSYNERFF. The chain has TRBV6-1 and TRBJ2-1; 8 positions match TRBD1. The CDR3 runs 19 residues. Germline loops: CDR1 MNHNS, CDR2 SASEGT.